This TCR beta chain was captured in a study of T cells in Graves' hyperthyroidism and ophthalmopathy. Broader study findings: Ophthalmopathy cases were set apart from stable hyperthyroidism by a 13 V-J model. Blood also held most thyroid clonotypes expanded beyond 0.001.

Patients affected by ophthalmopathy presented a Clinical Activity Score of at least 3, a NOSPECS grade of at least 4, and disease duration below 3 months. Pregnant or lactating patients were excluded, as were those with uncontrolled infection or other autoimmune disease. Germline values: CDR1 MNHNS, CDR2 SASEGT. Between the trimmed V and J ends, which lost 6 bases and 3 bases, there was a span of 14 bases. This CDR3 has 14 residues. There are many counts of this clonotype. The antigen is unknown. Amplification yielded TCR beta CDR3 regions, with RNA transcripts as the source. HTBI primers were used for first-round RT-PCR of the TCR CDR3. TCRdb reprocessed the multiplex PCR reads via MiXCR and lists one record per CDR3 protein. The data hold 300,000 to 400,000 distinct CDR3 sequences, with about 18% observed a single time.

This clonotype originated in a man between 18 and 35 years old with Graves' ophthalmopathy. Input material: blood. The chain carries TRBV6-1 and TRBJ1-1; maybe TRBD1 (6 bases). The CDR3: CASRFRGGHTEAFF. The CDR3, as DNA: TGTGCCAGCAGATTCCGAGGGGGGCACACTGAAGCTTTCTTT.